This T cell receptor beta chain was identified during a study of cytotoxic CD8 clonotypes in ibrutinib-treated CLL. Turning to the study itself: Of a cohort that held 11 to 12 relapsed/refractory and roughly 15 treatment-naive patients, some 17 were IGHV unmutated. Response samples were taken after a median about twelve months of treatment, range 6 to 36. Study-level results: Public clonotypes, rarely seen, contracted or held steady on treatment.

Germline lookup yields CDR1 SQVTM and CDR2 ANQGSEA. The CDR3 spans 15 residues. Trimming cost V 5 bases and J 2 bases; bases outside gene matches: 9. TCRdb's copy holds only in-frame clones and misses some; the assay was immunoSEQ multiplex PCR. The sample lists 20,000 to 30,000 clones, around four fifths seen once, with 7% to 9.5% in the top ten. Remarks on this clone: Its antigen remains unidentified.

For TCR beta libraries, about 1.9 micrograms of genomic DNA were obtained from cryopreserved PBMCs. The chain carries TRBV29-1 and TRBJ2-1, with TRBD1 identical over 7 bases. Sequenced material: PBMCs, taken before ibrutinib treatment. This receptor was taken from a human donor with chronic lymphocytic leukemia. Here the CDR3 reads CSVPTGTVTYNEQFF. CDR3 DNA sequence: TGCAGCGTTCCTACTGGGACAGTTACCTACAATGAGCAGTTCTTC.